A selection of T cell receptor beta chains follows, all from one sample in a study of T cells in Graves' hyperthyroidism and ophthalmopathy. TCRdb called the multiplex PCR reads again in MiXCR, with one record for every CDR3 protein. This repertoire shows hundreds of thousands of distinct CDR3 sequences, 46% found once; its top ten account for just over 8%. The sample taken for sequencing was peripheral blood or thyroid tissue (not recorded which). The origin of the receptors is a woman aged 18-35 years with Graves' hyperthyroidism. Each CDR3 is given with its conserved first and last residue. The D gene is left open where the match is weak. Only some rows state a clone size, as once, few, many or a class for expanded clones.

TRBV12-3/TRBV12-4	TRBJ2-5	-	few	TGTGCCAGCAGTTACTCGGCGGAGACCCAGTACTTC	CASSYSAETQYF
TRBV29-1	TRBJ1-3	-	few	TGCAGCGTGCGGGACACCATATATTTT	CSVRDTIYF
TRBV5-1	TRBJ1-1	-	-	TGCGCCAGCAGCTTGGATCCGGGCGTAGGCACTGAAGCTTTCTTT	CASSLDPGVGTEAFF
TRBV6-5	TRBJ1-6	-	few	TGTGCCAGCAGTAACCCCGGGACTCACCGTTCACCCCTCCACTTT	CASSNPGTHRSPLHF
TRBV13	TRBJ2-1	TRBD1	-	TGTGCCAGCACCTCAGGCCGGGACAGGAACCACAATGAGCAGTTCTTC	CASTSGRDRNHNEQFF
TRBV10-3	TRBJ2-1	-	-	TGTGCCTCCAACCACGACAGGATCTTC	CASNHDRIF
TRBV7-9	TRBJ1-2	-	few	TGTGCCTGGAGTGCGCAATACTATGGCTACACCTTC	CAWSAQYYGYTF
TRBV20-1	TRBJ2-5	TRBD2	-	TGCAGTGCTAGGGGAGCGGGAGTTGGGCAAGAGACCCAGTACTTC	CSARGAGVGQETQYF
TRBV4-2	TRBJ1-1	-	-	TGTGCCAGCAGAAATGGGGAGACCCCTGAAGCTTTCTTT	CASRNGETPEAFF
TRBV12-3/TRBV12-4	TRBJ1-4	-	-	TGTGCCAGCATTAGAGGGGCTGAAAAACTGTTTTTT	CASIRGAEKLFF
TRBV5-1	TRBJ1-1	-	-	TGCGCCAGCAGCTTGTTAACAGCGTCGTTATGGAACACTGAAGCTTTCTTT	CASSLLTASLWNTEAFF
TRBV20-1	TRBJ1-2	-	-	TGCAGTGCTAGTAGTCACTATGGCTACACCTTC	CSASSHYGYTF
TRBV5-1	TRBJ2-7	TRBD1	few	TGCGCCAGCAGCTCGGGACAGGCGACCTACGAGCAGTACTTC	CASSSGQATYEQYF
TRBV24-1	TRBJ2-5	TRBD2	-	TGTGCCACCAGTGATTTTGGACTAGCGGGAGGAGAGACCCAGTACTTC	CATSDFGLAGGETQYF
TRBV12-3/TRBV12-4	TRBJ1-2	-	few	TGTGCCAGCAGTTACTCGGTCAGGTCGGGGTATGGCTACACCTTC	CASSYSVRSGYGYTF
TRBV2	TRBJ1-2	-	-	TGTGCCACCAGTGATGCCCAGTATCAGGGGTATGGCTACACCTTC	CATSDAQYQGYGYTF
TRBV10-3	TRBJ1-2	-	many	TGTGCCATCGGTGGGCAGGCCGACTATGGCTACACCTTC	CAIGGQADYGYTF
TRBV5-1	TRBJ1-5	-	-	TGCGCCAGCAACAGACCTAGCAATCAGCCCCAGCATTTT	CASNRPSNQPQHF
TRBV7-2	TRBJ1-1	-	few	TGTGCCAGCAGCCAAGATCAAGACAGGTGGACTGAAGCTTTCTTT	CASSQDQDRWTEAFF
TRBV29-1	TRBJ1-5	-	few	TGCAGCGTGGGCGAATATGATCAGCCCCAGCATTTT	CSVGEYDQPQHF
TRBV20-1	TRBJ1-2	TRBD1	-	TGCAGCCTGACAGGGACAGCTAACTATGGCTACACCTTC	CSLTGTANYGYTF
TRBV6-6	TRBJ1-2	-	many	TGTGCCAGCAGTTTCGAAAATGGCTACACCTTC	CASSFENGYTF
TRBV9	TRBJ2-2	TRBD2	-	TGTGCCAGCGGTTGGGGGACTATCAACACCGGGGAGCTGTTTTTT	CASGWGTINTGELFF
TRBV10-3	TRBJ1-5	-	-	TGTGCCATCAGTGAGGCCATAACAGGGTTGGGCAATCAGCATTTT	CAISEAITGLGNQHF
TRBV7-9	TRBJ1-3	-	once	TGTGCCAGCAGGCGTGGGGGTGGAAACACCATATATTTT	CASRRGGGNTIYF
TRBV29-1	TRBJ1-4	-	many	TGCAGCGTTGTTTACAGGGATGAAAAACTGTTTTTT	CSVVYRDEKLFF
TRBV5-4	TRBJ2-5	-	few	TGTGCCAGCACTCCGGGCGGAGGATACCAAGAGACCCAGTACTTC	CASTPGGGYQETQYF
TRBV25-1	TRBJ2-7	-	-	TGTGCCAGCAATGACAGAGAAATCTACGAGCAGTACTTC	CASNDREIYEQYF
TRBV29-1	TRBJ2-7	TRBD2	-	TGCAGCGTTTCGGGGGGACCCGAGGGATATTACGAGCAGTACTTC	CSVSGGPEGYYEQYF
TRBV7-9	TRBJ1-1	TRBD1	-	TGTGCCAGCAGCGAACAGGGGTCACTTAAAAATTTCTTT	CASSEQGSLKNFF
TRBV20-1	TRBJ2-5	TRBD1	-	TGCAGTGCTAAAGGGAGAGGGGGCTATGAGACCCAGTACTTC	CSAKGRGGYETQYF
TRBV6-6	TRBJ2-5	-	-	TGTGCCAGCAGTTTAGAGAACAGAGCCCCCCAGTACTTC	CASSLENRAPQYF
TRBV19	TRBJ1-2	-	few	TGTGCCAGTAGTATTACAGGGAGTAACTATGGCTACACCTTC	CASSITGSNYGYTF
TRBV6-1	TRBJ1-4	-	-	TGTGCCAGCACCCTGGGACTAGTGGAAAAACTGTTTTTT	CASTLGLVEKLFF
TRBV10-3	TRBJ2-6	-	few	TGTGCCTCTAGGGACGGGGCCAACGTCCTGACTTTC	CASRDGANVLTF
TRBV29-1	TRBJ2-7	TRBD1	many	TGCAGCGTGAAGGGACAGGGGGCTGGCGAGCAGTACTTC	CSVKGQGAGEQYF
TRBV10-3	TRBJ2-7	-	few	TGTGCCATTACCGGGACCACCAAACCCTACGAGCAGTACTTC	CAITGTTKPYEQYF
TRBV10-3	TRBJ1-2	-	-	TGTGCCACCCACCTGGGGGGGGGCTATGGCTACACCTTC	CATHLGGGYGYTF
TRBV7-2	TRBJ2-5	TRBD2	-	TGTGCCAGCAGCTTAGTTACGGGAGGGCCTCCTGAGACCCAGTACTTC	CASSLVTGGPPETQYF
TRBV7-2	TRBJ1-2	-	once	TGTGTCAGCAGCTCCGAGGGGGTGGGTGGCTACACCTTC	CVSSSEGVGGYTF
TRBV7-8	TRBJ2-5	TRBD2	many	TGTGCCAGCGGAAGCGGGAGGGGCCCTGAGACCCAGTACTTC	CASGSGRGPETQYF
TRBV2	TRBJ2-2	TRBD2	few	TGTGCCAGCAGAAGAGCGGGAGGGTCCGGGGAGCTGTTTTTT	CASRRAGGSGELFF
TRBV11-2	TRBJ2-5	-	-	-	CASSFYICSAREGWQETQYF
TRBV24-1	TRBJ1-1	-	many	TGTGCCACCAGTCCCAAAAACGGGGGAACTGAAGCTTTCTTT	CATSPKNGGTEAFF
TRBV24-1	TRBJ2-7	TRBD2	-	TGTGCCACCAGTGCGGGACTAGCGGTTACCTCCTACGAGCAGTACTTC	CATSAGLAVTSYEQYF
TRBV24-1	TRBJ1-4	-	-	TGTGCCACCAGTACGGGGGTGGATGTGTTTTTT	CATSTGVDVFF
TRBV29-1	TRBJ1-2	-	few	TGCAGCGTTGGGAGATCACATGGCTACACTTTC	CSVGRSHGYTF
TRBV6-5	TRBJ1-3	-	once	TGTGCCAGCAGTTTTTCTACCAACTCTGGAAACACCATATATTTT	CASSFSTNSGNTIYF
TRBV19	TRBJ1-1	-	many	TGTGCCAGTAGTATAGTGGCGGGAGGTGAAGCTTTCTTT	CASSIVAGGEAFF
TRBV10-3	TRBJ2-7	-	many	TGTGCCATCAGTGGGCCGGGTTACGAGCAGTACTTC	CAISGPGYEQYF
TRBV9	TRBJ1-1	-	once	TGTGCCAGCAGCCCCCAGACAGGAGTTCTGAACACTGAAGCTTTCTTT	CASSPQTGVLNTEAFF
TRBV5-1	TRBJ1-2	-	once	TGCGCCAGCAGCCGGACATCCCTAAACTATGGCTACACCTTC	CASSRTSLNYGYTF
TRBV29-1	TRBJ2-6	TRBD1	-	TGCAGCGTTGATCCGGGACAGGGGGCAACTGGGGCCAACGTCCTGACTTTC	CSVDPGQGATGANVLTF